This T cell receptor (beta chain) was documented in a study of T cells after yellow fever vaccination. V lost 1 base, J lost 5 bases, and 14 bases lay in between. Germline V gene data show CDR1 as LNHNV and CDR2 as YYDKDF (reference sequence). This CDR3 is built from 16 residues. As to this clonotype: The antigen remains undetermined.

5'RACE template switching generated TCR cDNA, adding a universal primer site and UMIs. TCRdb re-called the 5' RACE reads through MiXCR, storing one row per CDR3 protein. Of around 250,000 distinct CDR3 sequences listed, about 5.2% are singletons. Study-level findings and limits: Clonotype sharing between CD4 and CD8 compartments was small.

The chain combines TRBV15 with TRBJ1-4, with no clear D. The source material was CD4+ T cells sorted from PBMCs, sampled on the day of the yellow fever booster vaccination. The TCR was taken from a man aged 18-30 years who received the YFV17D yellow fever vaccine. CDR3 amino acids: CATSRGGGQQNEKLFF. The CDR3 nucleotides are TGTGCCACCAGCAGAGGGGGAGGGCAGCAGAATGAAAAACTGTTTTTT.